This TCR beta chain was recorded in a study of regulatory T cells in long-lasting Graves disease. Whole-study results and caveats: Lower TCR diversity characterized persistent Graves' patients relative to newly diagnosed patients. When disease was persistent, TRBV28, TRBJ1-2 and TRBJ2-5 were the favored segments.

Time point here: persistent/refractory GD, antithyroid drugs over 5 years with positive TRAb. After RNA was extracted from PBMCs, the TCR library was made from it. Building the TCR beta libraries relied on iRepertoire HTBI primers, and CDR3 regions underwent Arm-PCR. Original processing methods: The samples yielded 55 to 75 TRBV and 14 TRBJ segments. Via MiXCR, TCRdb re-called the multiplex PCR reads, giving one row per CDR3 protein. These V and J calls are TCRdb output, not the study's own analysis. The top ten clones hold 25% to 30% of a sample with around 400,000 distinct CDR3 sequences, more than 20% of them seen once. With regard to this clonotype: The antigen is not known.

The V and J ends lost 4 bases and 1 base respectively, with 4 bases between them. The length of the CDR3 is 13 residues. The germline CDR1 and CDR2 sequences are SGHAT and FQNNGV. This receptor was taken from a woman aged 40 to 50 with Graves disease. The chain employs TRBV11-2 and TRBJ1-4; no clear D gene. Source: peripheral blood mononuclear cells (PBMCs), taken when the disease was refractory, from a patient treated with antithyroid drugs. CDR3 sequence reads: CASSYRTNEKLFF. The CDR3 DNA reads as TGTGCCAGCAGCTACCGAACTAATGAAAAACTGTTTTTT.